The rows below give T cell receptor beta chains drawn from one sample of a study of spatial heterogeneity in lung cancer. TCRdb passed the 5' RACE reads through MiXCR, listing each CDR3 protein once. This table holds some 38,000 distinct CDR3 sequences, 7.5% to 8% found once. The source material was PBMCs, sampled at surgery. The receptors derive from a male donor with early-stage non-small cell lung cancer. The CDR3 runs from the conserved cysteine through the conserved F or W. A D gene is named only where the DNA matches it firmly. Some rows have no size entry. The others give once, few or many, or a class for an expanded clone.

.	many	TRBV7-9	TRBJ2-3	CASSLDGGTGTDTQYF	TGTGCCAGCAGCTTAGACGGCGGGACTGGCACAGATACGCAGTATTTT
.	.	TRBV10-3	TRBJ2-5	CASGHEVRDQYF	TGTGCCTCGGGACACGAGGTACGAGACCAGTACTTC
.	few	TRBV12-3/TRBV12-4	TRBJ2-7	CASSINNNRVHEQYF	TGTGCCAGCAGCATCAACAACAACAGGGTCCACGAGCAGTACTTC
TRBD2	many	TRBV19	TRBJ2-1	CASSLRTSGNTYNEQFF	TGTGCCAGTAGTCTCCGGACTAGCGGGAACACCTACAATGAGCAGTTCTTC
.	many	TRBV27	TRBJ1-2	CASSTHRDSYGYTF	TGTGCCAGCAGTACACACAGGGATTCCTATGGCTACACCTTC
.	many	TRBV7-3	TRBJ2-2	CASSLGRGNRNTGELFF	TGTGCCAGCAGCTTAGGTCGGGGAAACAGGAACACCGGGGAGCTGTTTTTT
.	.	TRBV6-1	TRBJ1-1	CASSEIGGRTEAFF	TGTGCCAGCAGTGAAATTGGGGGGCGGACTGAAGCTTTCTTT
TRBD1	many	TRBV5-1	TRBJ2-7	CASSLTGGGPPTYEQYF	TGCGCCAGCAGCTTAACAGGGGGCGGCCCACCCACCTACGAGCAGTACTTC
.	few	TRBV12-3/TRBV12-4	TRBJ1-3	CASGGWGSGNTIYF	TGTGCCAGCGGGGGGTGGGGAAGTGGAAACACCATATATTTT
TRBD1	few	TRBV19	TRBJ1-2	CASRRQGNYGYTF	TGTGCCAGTAGACGACAGGGAAACTATGGCTACACCTTC
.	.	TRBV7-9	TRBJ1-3	CASSFGDRRGDTIYF	TGTGCCAGCAGCTTTGGGGACCGAAGAGGGGACACCATATATTTT
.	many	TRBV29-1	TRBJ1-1	CSVTTLVTEAFF	TGCAGCGTTACGACCCTTGTCACTGAAGCTTTCTTT
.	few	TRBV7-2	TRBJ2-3	CASSWRSHTDTQYF	TGTGCCAGCAGCTGGCGATCCCACACAGATACGCAGTATTTT
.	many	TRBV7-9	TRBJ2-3	CASHEGADTQYF	TGTGCCAGCCATGAGGGTGCAGATACGCAGTATTTT
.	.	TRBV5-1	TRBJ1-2	CASSSRGRGGTYGYTF	TGCGCCAGCAGCTCGAGAGGCCGGGGAGGTACCTATGGCTACACCTTC
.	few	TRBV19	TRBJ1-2	CASKATVYGYTF	TGTGCCAGTAAAGCTACGGTTTATGGCTACACCTTC
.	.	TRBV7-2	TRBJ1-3	CASSSQGLNGNTIYF	TGTGCCAGCAGTTCTCAGGGGTTGAACGGAAACACCATATATTTT
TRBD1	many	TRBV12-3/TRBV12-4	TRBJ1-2	CASSSAGQPLSGYTF	TGTGCCAGCAGTTCCGCGGGACAGCCTTTGAGTGGCTACACCTTC
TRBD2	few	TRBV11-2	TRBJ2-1	CASSLFASGSYEQFF	TGTGCCAGCAGCTTATTTGCTAGCGGATCTTATGAGCAGTTCTTC
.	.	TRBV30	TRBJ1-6	CAWTKGSNNSPLHF	TGTGCCTGGACCAAAGGATCCAATAATTCACCCCTCCACTTT
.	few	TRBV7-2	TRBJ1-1	CASSRQAYTEAFF	TGTGCCAGCAGCCGACAGGCCTACACTGAAGCTTTCTTT
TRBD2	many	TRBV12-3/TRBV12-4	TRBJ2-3	CASSTPGGADTQYF	TGTGCCAGCAGCACCCCGGGGGGGGCAGATACGCAGTATTTT
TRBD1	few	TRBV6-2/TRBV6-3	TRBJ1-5	CASNRYDRGSNQPQHF	TGTGCCAGCAACAGATACGACAGGGGGAGCAATCAGCCCCAGCATTTT
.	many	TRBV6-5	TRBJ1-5	CASKSRGAINQPQHF	TGTGCCAGCAAGAGTCGGGGGGCCATCAATCAGCCCCAGCATTTT
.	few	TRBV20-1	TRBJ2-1	CSASAGQDEQFF	TGCAGTGCTAGTGCGGGGCAGGATGAGCAGTTCTTC
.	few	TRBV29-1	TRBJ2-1	CSVEPPAGEQFF	TGCAGCGTTGAGCCGCCTGCTGGGGAGCAGTTCTTC
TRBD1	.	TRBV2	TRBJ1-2	CASSEAPTGGYGYTF	TGTGCCAGCAGTGAAGCCCCGACAGGGGGCTATGGCTACACCTTC
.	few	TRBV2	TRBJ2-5	CASSEVLSGEKGETQYF	TGTGCCAGCAGTGAAGTTCTATCGGGGGAGAAGGGGGAGACCCAGTACTTC
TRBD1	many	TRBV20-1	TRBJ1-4	CSATGTGREKLFF	TGCAGTGCAACCGGGACAGGGAGGGAAAAACTGTTTTTT
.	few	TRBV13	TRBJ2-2	CASSLDLDNTGELFF	TGTGCCAGCAGCTTAGACCTAGATAACACCGGGGAGCTGTTTTTT
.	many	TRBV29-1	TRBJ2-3	CSVDGQGQSDTQYF	TGCAGCGTTGACGGTCAGGGGCAATCAGATACGCAGTATTTT
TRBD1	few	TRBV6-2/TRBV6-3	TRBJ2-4	CASSSKRGHMYF	TGTGCCAGCAGCTCTAAGAGGGGGCATATGTACTTC
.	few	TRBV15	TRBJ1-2	CATSSFGTATNYGYTF	TGTGCCACCAGCTCCTTTGGGACGGCTACTAACTATGGCTACACCTTC
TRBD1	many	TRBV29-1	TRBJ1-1	CSVERGQGRAFF	TGCAGCGTTGAAAGGGGGCAGGGTAGAGCTTTCTTT
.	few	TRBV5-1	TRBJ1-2	CASSLAVVPGTYGYTF	TGCGCCAGCAGCTTGGCGGTCGTTCCGGGGACCTATGGCTACACCTTC
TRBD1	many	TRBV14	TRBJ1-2	CASSRSGTDFTF	TGTGCCAGCAGCCGTTCCGGGACAGATTTCACCTTC
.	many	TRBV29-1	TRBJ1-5	CSVTTGNEGQPQHF	TGCAGCGTAACAACAGGGAACGAAGGTCAGCCCCAGCATTTT
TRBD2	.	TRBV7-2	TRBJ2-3	CASSPRLAGATDTQYF	TGTGCCAGCAGCCCTAGATTAGCGGGGGCTACAGATACGCAGTATTTT
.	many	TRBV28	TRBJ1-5	CASSFPGAQHF	TGTGCCAGCAGTTTCCCTGGGGCCCAGCATTTT
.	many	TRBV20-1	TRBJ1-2	CSAEDSDNYGYTF	TGCAGTGCTGAGGACAGTGATAACTATGGCTACACCTTC
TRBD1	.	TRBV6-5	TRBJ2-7	CASRKGQGTYEQCF	TGTGCCAGCAGAAAGGGACAGGGGACCTACGAGCAGTGCTTC
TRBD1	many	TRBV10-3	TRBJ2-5	CASAGQGAKETQYF	TGTGCCTCGGCGGGACAGGGGGCGAAGGAGACCCAGTACTTC
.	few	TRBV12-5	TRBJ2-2	CASGPPGGENTGELFF	TGTGCTAGTGGTCCCCCGGGGGGCGAGAACACCGGGGAGCTGTTTTTT
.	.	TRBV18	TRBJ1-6	CASSPREVGVYSPLHF	TGTGCCAGCTCACCCAGGGAGGTAGGAGTGTATTCACCCCTCCACTTT
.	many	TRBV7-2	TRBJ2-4	CASSLQNWGSKNIQYF	TGTGCCAGCAGCTTGCAGAACTGGGGATCTAAAAACATTCAGTACTTC
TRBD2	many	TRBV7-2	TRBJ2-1	CASRMGLAANNEQFF	TGTGCCAGCAGAATGGGGCTAGCGGCGAACAATGAGCAGTTCTTC
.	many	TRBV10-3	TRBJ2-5	CAISDDSQEPQYF	TGTGCCATCAGTGATGACTCCCAAGAGCCCCAGTACTTC
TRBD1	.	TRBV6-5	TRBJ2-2	CASRGTGVITGELFF	TGTGCCAGCAGGGGGACAGGAGTGATTACCGGGGAGCTGTTTTTT
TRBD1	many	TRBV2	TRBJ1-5	CASRPDRGRPQHF	TGTGCCAGCAGGCCCGACAGGGGGAGGCCCCAGCATTTT
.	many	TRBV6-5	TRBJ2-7	CASSYSGRTYEQYF	TGTGCCAGCAGTTACTCGGGCCGGACCTACGAGCAGTACTTC
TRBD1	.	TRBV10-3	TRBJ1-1	CAVRGGARTEAFF	TGTGCCGTCAGAGGGGGCGCGAGGACTGAAGCTTTCTTT
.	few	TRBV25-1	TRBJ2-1	CASSELGGLSGYEQFF	TGTGCCAGCAGTGAATTGGGCGGGTTAAGTGGGTATGAGCAGTTCTTC